The present TCR beta chain was sequenced within a study of T cell responses to AZD1222 COVID-19 vaccine. Findings and limits, study-wide: A mostly white British donor set with more females was recruited, and clonal diversity was possibly underestimated.

Second doses were pooled across both intervals (about 4 or about 12 weeks). The germline CDR1 and CDR2 sequences are SNHLY and FYNNEI. V lost 1 base and J lost 10, with 14 bases in between. This CDR3 has 15 residues. A note on this clone: Its antigen remains unknown.

Clones were read by immunoSEQ multiplex PCR, and TCRdb kept only the in-frame ones, dropping some. The table has over 110,000 clones, roughly 90% seen once. Here the sequenced sample was peripheral blood, taken 28 days after the second AZD1222 dose. The V gene is TRBV2, the J gene TRBJ1-6; D is undetermined. This TCR came from an adult who received the AZD1222 COVID-19 vaccine. CDR3 sequence (DNA): TGTGCCAGCAGTGAAGGATTGGGTATGGGCTCACCCCTCCACTTT. Protein: CASSEGLGMGSPLHF. The full variable domain, rest sourced from reference TRBV2 and TRBJ1-6, is EPEVTQTPSHQVTQMGQEVILRCVPISNHLYFYWYRQILGQKVEFLVSFYNNEISEKSEIFDDQFSVERPDGSNFTLKIRSTKLEDSAMYFCASSEGLGMGSPLHFGNGTRLTVT.